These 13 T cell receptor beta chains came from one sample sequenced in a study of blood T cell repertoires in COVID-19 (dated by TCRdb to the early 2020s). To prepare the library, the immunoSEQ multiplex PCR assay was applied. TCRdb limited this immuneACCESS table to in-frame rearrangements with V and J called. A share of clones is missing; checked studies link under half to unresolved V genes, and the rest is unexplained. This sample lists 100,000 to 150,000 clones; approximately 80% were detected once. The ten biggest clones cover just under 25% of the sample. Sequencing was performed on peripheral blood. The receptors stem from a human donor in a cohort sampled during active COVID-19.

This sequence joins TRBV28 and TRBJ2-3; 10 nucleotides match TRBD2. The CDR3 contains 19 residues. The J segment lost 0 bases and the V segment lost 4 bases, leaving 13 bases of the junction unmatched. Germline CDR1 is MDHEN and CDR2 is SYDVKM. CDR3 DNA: TGTGCCAGCAGTTCATCTATCGGACTACTAGCGGGAAGCACAGATACGCAGTATTTT. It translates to CASSSSIGLLAGSTDTQYF.

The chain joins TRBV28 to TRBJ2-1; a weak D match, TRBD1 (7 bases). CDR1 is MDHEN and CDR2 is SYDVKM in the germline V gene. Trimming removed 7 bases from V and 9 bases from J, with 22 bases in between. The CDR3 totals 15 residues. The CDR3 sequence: CASTLQGGRASEQFF. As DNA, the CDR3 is TGTGCCAGCACTCTGCAGGGGGGCCGGGCTAGTGAGCAGTTCTTC. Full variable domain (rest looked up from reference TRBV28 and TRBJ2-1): DVKVTQSSRYLVKRTGEKVFLECVQDMDHENMFWYRQDPGLGLRLIYFSYDVKMKEKGDIPEGYSVSREKKERFSLILESASTNQTSMYLCASTLQGGRASEQFFGPGTRLTVL.

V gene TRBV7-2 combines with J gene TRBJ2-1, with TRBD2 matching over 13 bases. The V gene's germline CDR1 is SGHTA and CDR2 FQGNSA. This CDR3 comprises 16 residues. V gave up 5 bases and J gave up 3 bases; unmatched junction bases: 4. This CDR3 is CASSALAGGHYNEQFF. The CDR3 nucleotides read TGTGCCAGCAGCGCACTAGCGGGGGGGCACTACAATGAGCAGTTCTTC.

The CDR3 protein is CASSIFGTRVSYNEQFF. The DNA for the CDR3 is TGTGCCAGTAGTATCTTTGGGACTAGAGTTTCCTACAATGAGCAGTTCTTC. The chain recombines TRBV19 with TRBJ2-1; 8 bases match TRBD2. The CDR3 is 17 amino acids. With V trimmed by 3 bases and J by 1 base, 8 bases remained unmatched. Germline V gene lookup returns CDR1 LNHDA and CDR2 SQIVND (reference sequence).

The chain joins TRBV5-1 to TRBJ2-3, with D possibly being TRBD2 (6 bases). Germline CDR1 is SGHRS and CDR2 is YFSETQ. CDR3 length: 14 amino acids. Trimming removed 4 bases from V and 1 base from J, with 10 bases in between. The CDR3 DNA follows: TGCGCCAGCAGCCCCCCGGGGGGCACAGATACGCAGTATTTT. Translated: CASSPPGGTDTQYF.

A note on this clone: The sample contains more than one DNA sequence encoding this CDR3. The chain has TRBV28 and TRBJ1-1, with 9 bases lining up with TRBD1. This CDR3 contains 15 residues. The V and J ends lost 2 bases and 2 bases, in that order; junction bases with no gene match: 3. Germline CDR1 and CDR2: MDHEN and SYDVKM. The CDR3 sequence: CASSLNRGQNTEAFF. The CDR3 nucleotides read TGTGCCAGCAGTTTAAACAGGGGGCAAAACACTGAAGCTTTCTTT. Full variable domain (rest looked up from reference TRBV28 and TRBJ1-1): DVKVTQSSRYLVKRTGEKVFLECVQDMDHENMFWYRQDPGLGLRLIYFSYDVKMKEKGDIPEGYSVSREKKERFSLILESASTNQTSMYLCASSLNRGQNTEAFFGQGTRLTVV.

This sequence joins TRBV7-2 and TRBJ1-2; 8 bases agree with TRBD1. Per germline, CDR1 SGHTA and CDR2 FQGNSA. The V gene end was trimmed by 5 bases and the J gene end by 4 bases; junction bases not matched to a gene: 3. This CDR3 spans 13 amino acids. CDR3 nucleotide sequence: TGTGCCAGCAGCCCAGGGGGCGCCTATGGCTACACCTTC. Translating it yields CASSPGGAYGYTF.

CDR3 DNA: TGTGCCAGCAGCATCAACACCGGGGAGCTGTTTTTT. This codes for CASSINTGELFF. The genes are TRBV28 and TRBJ2-2; D remains unclear. This CDR3 spans 12 amino acids. Germline CDR1 reads MDHEN; CDR2 reads SYDVKM. Deletions cut 6 bases from V and 2 bases from J, with 4 bases between.

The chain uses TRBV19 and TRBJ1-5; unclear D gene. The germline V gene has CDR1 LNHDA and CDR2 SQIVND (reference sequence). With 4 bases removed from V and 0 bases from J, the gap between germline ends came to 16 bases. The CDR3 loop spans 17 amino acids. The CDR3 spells CASSKVATANSNQPQHF. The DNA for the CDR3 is TGTGCCAGTAGTAAGGTGGCGACTGCCAATAGCAATCAGCCCCAGCATTTT.

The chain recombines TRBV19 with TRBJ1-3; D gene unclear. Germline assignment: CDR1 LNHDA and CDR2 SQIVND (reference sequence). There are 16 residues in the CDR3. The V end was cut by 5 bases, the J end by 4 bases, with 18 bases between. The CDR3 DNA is TGTGCCAGTAGTTCGACCACGGGGAGGTACGGAAACACCATATATTTT. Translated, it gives CASSSTTGRYGNTIYF.

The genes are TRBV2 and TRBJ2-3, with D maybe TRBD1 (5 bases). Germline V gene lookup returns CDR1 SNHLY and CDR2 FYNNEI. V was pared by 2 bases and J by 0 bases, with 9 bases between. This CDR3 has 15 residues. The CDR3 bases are TGTGCCAGCAGTGAACCCAGGGCTAGCACAGATACGCAGTATTTT. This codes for CASSEPRASTDTQYF.

The DNA of the CDR3 is TGCGCCAGCAGCTTGGCCCGGGTGGTTACGGACACTGAAGCTTTCTTT. It yields the protein CASSLARVVTDTEAFF. The V call is TRBV5-1, the J call TRBJ1-1; unclear D gene. The CDR3 contains 16 residues. V was shortened by 0 bases and J by 3 bases, with 15 bases between the two germline ends. Germline loops: CDR1 SGHRS, CDR2 YFSETQ.

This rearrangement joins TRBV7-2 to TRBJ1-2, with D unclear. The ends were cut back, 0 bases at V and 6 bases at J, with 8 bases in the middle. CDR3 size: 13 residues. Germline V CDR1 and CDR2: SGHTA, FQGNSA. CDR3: CASSLAREDGYTF. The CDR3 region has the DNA TGTGCCAGCAGCTTAGCGCGAGAGGATGGCTACACCTTC.